This T cell receptor (beta chain) was observed in a study of blood T cell repertoires in COVID-19. For the study at large: Specimens from acute and convalescent COVID-19 originated in the United States, Italy and Spain. PBMCs, B-cell-depleted T cells, or T cells provided the cDNA or gDNA that made up the material.

How the authors handled the data: The assay estimated nucleated cells by amplifying reference gene primers. Assay: immunoSEQ multiplex PCR; the TCRdb copy retains only in-frame clones and omits some. V, J and clone size are taken as reported in that table, and D and trimming were inferred from the DNA itself. Among over 250,000 clones listed, 65% to 90% were seen once. This receptor was identified in a human donor in a cohort sampled during active COVID-19. Sequencing was performed on peripheral blood.

Here the CDR3 DNA reads TGTGCCAGCAGCTCACAGGGGTACAATGAGCAGTTCTTC. It is translated as CASSSQGYNEQFF. The chain uses TRBV7-9 and TRBJ2-1, with TRBD1 identical over 7 bases. This CDR3 region has 13 residues. Germline trimming cut 4 bases from V and 4 bases from J; bases unmatched to any gene: 1. CDR1 and CDR2 (germline): SEHNR, FQNEAQ (reference sequence).